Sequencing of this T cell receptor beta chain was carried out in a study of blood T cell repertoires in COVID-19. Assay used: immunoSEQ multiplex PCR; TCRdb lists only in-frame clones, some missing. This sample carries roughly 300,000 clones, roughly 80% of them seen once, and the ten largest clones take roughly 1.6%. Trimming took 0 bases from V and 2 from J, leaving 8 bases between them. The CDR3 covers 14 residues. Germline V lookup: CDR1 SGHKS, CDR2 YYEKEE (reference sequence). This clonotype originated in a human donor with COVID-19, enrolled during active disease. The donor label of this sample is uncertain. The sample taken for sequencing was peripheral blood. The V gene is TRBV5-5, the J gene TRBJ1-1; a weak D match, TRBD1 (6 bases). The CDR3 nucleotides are TGTGCCAGCAGCTTGGTGGACAGTAACACTGAAGCTTTCTTT. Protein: CASSLVDSNTEAFF.